This T cell receptor (beta chain) was sequenced during a study of blood T cell repertoires in COVID-19. Study overall: Samples taken during acute and convalescent COVID-19 were collected in the United States, Italy and Spain.

Original methodology: Amplification of reference gene primers provided the estimated nucleated cell counts. The data were produced by immunoSEQ multiplex PCR, yet TCRdb's version contains in-frame clones alone and is incomplete. The V and J calls and the clone size are those of that table, but D and trimming were determined from the DNA. The data contain roughly 160,000 clones, roughly 70% of them singletons. Germline trimming cut 5 bases from V and 9 bases from J; bases unmatched to any gene: 9. The CDR3 spans 13 residues. The sequencing sample was made of peripheral blood. V gene TRBV12-3 or TRBV12-4 combines with J gene TRBJ2-7; 8 bases match TRBD1. This TCR was recovered from a woman older than 75 with acute or convalescent COVID-19. The CDR3 region has the DNA TGTGCCAGCAGTCTGACCGACAGGGGCGGGCAGTACTTC. As protein: CASSLTDRGGQYF.